This T cell receptor beta chain was observed in a study of T cell responses to AZD1222 COVID-19 vaccine. The wider study: Pooled samples include second doses given at about 4 or 12 weeks. Points from the study as a whole: Donor demographics were predominantly white British with a female majority; clonal diversity may be underestimated.

Points on this clone: The antigen remains undetermined.

Here immunoSEQ multiplex PCR was the method, and the copy in TCRdb shows in-frame clones only, minus some. The sample gives 55,000 to 80,000 clones, about 83% of which show up once; more than 8.5% is in the top ten. CDR1 is MNHNS and CDR2 is SASEGT in the germline V gene. The V and J ends lost 0 bases and 8 bases respectively, with 13 bases between them. The CDR3 sequence is 14 residues long. This receptor was identified in an adult in good health. Material: peripheral blood, obtained on day 0 of AZD1222 vaccination. This chain uses TRBV6-1 with TRBJ1-2; no definite D call. The CDR3 coding sequence is TGTGCCAGCAGTGAAGCGGAGGGCCGCTGGGGCTACACCTTC. Its protein is CASSEAEGRWGYTF.